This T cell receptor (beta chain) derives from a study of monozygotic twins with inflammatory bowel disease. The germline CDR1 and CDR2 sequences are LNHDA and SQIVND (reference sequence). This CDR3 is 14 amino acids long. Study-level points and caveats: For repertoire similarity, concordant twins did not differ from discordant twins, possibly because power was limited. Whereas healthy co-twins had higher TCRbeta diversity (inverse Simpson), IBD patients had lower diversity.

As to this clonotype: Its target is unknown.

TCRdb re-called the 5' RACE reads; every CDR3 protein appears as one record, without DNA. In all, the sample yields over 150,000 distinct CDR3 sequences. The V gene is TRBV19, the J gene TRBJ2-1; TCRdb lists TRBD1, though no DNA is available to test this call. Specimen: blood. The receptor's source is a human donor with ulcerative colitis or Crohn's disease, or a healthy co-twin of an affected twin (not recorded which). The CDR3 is CASSTPGQYNEQFF. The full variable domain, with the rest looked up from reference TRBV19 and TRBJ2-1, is DGGITQSPKYLFRKEGQNVTLSCEQNLNHDAMYWYRQDPGQGLRLIYYSQIVNDFQKGDIAEGYSVSREKKESFPLTVTSAQKNPTAFYLCASSTPGQYNEQFFGPGTRLTVL.